The clone carrying this T cell receptor (beta chain) was observed many times. Naive CD4+ T cells were purified with Tregs depleted by CD25. The CDR3 runs to 15 residues. The germline V gene encodes CDR1 SEHNR and CDR2 FQNEAQ (reference sequence). V lost 5 bases, J lost 6 bases, and 10 bases stayed unmatched. Semi-nested PCR with Nested Universal Primer A followed constant-region reverse priming of full-length variable regions. TCRdb re-called the 5' RACE reads through MiXCR, storing one row per CDR3 protein. The sample gives around 50,000 distinct CDR3 sequences, roughly 17% of which show up once; over 2% is in the top ten.

This rearrangement joins TRBV7-9 to TRBJ2-1, with 7 positions matching TRBD1. The sample taken for sequencing was naive CD4+ T cells sorted from blood. The sample's subset: naive CD4+ T cells, CD4+CD45RA+CD25-. The receptor was isolated from a female donor with breast cancer. For the CDR3, the DNA is TGTGCCAGCAGCCTTACCCCGGCAGGGGGCAATGAGCAGTTCTTC. It specifies CASSLTPAGGNEQFF.